This T cell receptor (beta chain) was captured in a study of cytomegalovirus exposure and HLA in healthy donors. A note on this clone: Its matching antigen is unknown.

The CDR3 extends over 12 amino acids. From germline, CDR1 is SGHVS and CDR2 FQNEAQ. The V gene lost 6 bases and the J gene lost 7 bases, with 9 bases spanning the gap. Study-level results: Prior analysis indicated that the majority of TCR beta V segments exhibited productivity approximately 90% or approximately 30% of the time.

PCR used 60 Vbeta primers and 13 Jbeta primers. Generated by immunoSEQ multiplex PCR, the TCRdb table keeps only in-frame clones and is missing some. Its clone listing holds some 80,000 clones. The sequence was obtained from a woman between 25 and 40 years old in good health and CMV-seronegative. The chain is built from TRBV7-8 and TRBJ2-2, with D unresolved. The sample taken for sequencing was PBMCs. The CDR3 loop reads CASSPVLGELFF. For the CDR3, the DNA is TGTGCCAGCAGTCCGGTTCTCGGGGAGCTGTTTTTT.